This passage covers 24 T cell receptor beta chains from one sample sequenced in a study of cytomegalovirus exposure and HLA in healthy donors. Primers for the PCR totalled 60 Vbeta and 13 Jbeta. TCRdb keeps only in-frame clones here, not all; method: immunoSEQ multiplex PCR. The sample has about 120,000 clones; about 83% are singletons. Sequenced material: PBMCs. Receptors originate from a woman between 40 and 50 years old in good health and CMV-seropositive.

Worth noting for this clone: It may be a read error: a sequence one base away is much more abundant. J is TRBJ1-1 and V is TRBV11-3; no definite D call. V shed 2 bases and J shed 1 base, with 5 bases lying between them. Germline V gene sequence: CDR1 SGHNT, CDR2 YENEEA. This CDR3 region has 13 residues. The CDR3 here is CASSLNRNTEAFF. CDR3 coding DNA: TGTGCCAGCAGCTTAAACAGGAACACTGAAGCTTTCTTT. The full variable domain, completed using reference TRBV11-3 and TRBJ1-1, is EAGVVQSPRYKIIEKKQPVAFWCNPISGHNTLYWYLQNLGQGPELLIRYENEEAVDDSQLPKDRFSAERLKGVDSTLKIQPAELGDSAVYLCASSLNRNTEAFFGQGTRLTVV.

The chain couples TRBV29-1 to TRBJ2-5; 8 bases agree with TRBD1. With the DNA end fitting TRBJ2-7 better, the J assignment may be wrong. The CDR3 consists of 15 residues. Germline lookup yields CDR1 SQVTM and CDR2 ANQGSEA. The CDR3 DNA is TGCAGCGTTGAAGAGTTAAACAGGGGGACCTACGAGCAGTACTTC. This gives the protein CSVEELNRGTYEQYF.

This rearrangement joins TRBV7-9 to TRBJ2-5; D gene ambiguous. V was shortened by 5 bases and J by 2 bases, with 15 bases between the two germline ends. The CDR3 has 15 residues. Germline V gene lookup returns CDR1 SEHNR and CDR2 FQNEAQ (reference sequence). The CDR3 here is CASSPRFSVQETQYF. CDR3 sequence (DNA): TGTGCCAGCAGCCCACGATTCAGTGTACAAGAGACCCAGTACTTC.

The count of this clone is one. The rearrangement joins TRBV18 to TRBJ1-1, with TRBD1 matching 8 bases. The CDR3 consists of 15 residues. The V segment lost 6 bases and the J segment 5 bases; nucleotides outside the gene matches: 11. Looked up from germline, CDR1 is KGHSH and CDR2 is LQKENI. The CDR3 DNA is TGTGCCAGCTCTCCCCCGACAGGGGAAGGAACTGAAGCTTTCTTT. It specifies CASSPPTGEGTEAFF. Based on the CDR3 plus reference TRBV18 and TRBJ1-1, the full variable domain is NAGVMQNPRHLVRRRGQEARLRCSPMKGHSHVYWYRQLPEEGLKFMVYLQKENIIDESGMPKERFSAEFPKEGPSILRIQQVVRGDSAAYFCASSPPTGEGTEAFFGQGTRLTVV.

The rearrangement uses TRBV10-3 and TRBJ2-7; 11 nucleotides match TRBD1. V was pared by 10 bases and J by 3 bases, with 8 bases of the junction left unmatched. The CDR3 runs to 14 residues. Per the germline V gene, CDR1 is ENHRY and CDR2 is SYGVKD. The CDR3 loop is CATLAGTGGYEQYF. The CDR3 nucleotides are TGTGCCACCCTCGCGGGGACAGGGGGCTACGAGCAGTACTTC.

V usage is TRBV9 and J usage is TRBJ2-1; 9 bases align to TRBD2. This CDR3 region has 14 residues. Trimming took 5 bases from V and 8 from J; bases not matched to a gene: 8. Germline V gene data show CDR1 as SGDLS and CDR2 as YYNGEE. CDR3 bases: TGTGCCAGCAGGGGGGCGGGAGGGTTGGATGAGCAGTTCTTC. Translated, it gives CASRGAGGLDEQFF.

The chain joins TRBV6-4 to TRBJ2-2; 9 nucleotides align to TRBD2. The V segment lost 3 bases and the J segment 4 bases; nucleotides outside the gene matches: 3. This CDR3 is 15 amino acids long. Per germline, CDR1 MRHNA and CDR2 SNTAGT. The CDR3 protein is CASSEGTSSTGELFF. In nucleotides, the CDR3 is TGTGCCAGCAGTGAAGGGACTAGCAGCACCGGGGAGCTGTTTTTT.

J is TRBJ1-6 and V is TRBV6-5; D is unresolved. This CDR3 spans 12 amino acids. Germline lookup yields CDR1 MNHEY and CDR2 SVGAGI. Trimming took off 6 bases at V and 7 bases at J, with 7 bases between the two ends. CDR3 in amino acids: CASRRWNSPLHF. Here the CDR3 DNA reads TGTGCCAGCAGACGGTGGAATTCACCCCTCCACTTT.

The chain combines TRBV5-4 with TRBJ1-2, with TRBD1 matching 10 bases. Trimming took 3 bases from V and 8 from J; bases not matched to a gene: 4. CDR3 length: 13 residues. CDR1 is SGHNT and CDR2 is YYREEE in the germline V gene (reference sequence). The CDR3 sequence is CASSSDRGRGYTF. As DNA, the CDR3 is TGTGCCAGCAGCTCAGACAGGGGGCGAGGCTACACCTTC.

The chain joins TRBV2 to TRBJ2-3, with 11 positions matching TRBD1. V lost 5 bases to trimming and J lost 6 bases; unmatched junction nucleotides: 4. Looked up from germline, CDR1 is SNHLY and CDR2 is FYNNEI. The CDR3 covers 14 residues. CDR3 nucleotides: TGTGCCAGCAGTCCGGGACAGGGGGTTGATACGCAGTATTTT. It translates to CASSPGQGVDTQYF.

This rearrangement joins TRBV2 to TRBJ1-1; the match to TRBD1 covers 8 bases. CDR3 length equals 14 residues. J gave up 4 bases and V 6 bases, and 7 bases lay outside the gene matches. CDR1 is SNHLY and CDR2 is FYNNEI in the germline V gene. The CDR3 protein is CASSGQGGSTEAFF. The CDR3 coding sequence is TGTGCCAGCAGCGGACAGGGAGGGAGCACTGAAGCTTTCTTT.

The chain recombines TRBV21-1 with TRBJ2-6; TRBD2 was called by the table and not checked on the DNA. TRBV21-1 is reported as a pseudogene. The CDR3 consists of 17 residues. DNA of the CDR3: TGTGCCAGCAGCAAAGTGGGGAGGAGCTCTGGGGCCAACGTCCTGACTTTC. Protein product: CASSKVGRSSGANVLTF.

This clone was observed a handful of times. Here the CDR3 reads CASSQGAGDSYEQYF. In nucleotides, the CDR3 is TGTGCCAGCAGCCAAGGGGCAGGGGATTCCTACGAGCAGTACTTC. The V gene is TRBV4-2, the J gene TRBJ2-7; tentatively, D is TRBD1 (6 bases). Germline assignment: CDR1 LGHNA and CDR2 YNFKEQ. V lost 1 base and J 1 base, leaving 11 bases between the germline ends. The CDR3 is 15 amino acids.

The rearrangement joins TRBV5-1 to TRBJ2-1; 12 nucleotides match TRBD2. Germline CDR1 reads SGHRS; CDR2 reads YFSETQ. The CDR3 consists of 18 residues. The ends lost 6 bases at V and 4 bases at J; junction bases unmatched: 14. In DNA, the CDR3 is TGCGCCAGCAACCTAAGGGTGGCTAGCGGGGGGGAGTACAATGAGCAGTTCTTC. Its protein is CASNLRVASGGEYNEQFF.

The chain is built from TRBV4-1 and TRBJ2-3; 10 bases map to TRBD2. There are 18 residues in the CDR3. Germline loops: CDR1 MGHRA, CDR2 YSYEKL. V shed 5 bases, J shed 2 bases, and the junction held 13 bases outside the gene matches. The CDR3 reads CASSSNGISGRPTDTQYF. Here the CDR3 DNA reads TGCGCCAGCAGCTCGAACGGGATTAGCGGGAGGCCCACAGATACGCAGTATTTT.

The CDR3 reads CASSQLGQGNEKLFF. Here the CDR3 DNA reads TGCGCCAGCAGTCAACTGGGACAGGGGAATGAAAAACTGTTTTTT. This chain connects TRBV23-1 to TRBJ1-4; 10 bases align to TRBD1. TRBV23-1 has ORF status, its function being uncertain. J lost 5 bases, V lost 2 bases, and 2 bases had no gene match. CDR3 length: 15 residues.

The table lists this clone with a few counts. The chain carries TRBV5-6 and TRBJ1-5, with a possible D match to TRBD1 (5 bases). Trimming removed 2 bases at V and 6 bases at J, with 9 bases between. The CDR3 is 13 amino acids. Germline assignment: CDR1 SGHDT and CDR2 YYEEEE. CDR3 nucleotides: TGTGCCAGCAGCTTTCGGGGACTTCAGCCCCAGCATTTT. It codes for CASSFRGLQPQHF.

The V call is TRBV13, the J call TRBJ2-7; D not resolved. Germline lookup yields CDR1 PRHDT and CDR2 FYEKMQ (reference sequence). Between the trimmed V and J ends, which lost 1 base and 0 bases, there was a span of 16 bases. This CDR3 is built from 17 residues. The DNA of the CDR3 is TGTGCCAGCAGCTTAGAAGGAGTCGGGTCCAGCTCCTACGAGCAGTACTTC. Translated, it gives CASSLEGVGSSSYEQYF.

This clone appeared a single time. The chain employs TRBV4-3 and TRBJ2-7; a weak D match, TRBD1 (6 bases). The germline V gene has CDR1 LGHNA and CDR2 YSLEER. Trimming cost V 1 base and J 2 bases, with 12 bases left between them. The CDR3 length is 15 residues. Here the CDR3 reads CASSQVWQGPYEQYF. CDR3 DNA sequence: TGCGCCAGCAGCCAAGTGTGGCAGGGGCCCTACGAGCAGTACTTC.

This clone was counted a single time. CDR3 sequence reads: CASGLGLAGGGNEQFF. CDR3 sequence (DNA): TGTGCTAGTGGTTTGGGACTAGCGGGAGGTGGGAATGAGCAGTTCTTC. The V and J genes are TRBV12-5 and TRBJ2-1; TRBD2 matches at 13 bases. This CDR3 is 16 amino acids long. Per germline, CDR1 LGHNT and CDR2 FRNRAP. V dropped 1 base and J dropped 7; count of bases not matched to a gene: 4.

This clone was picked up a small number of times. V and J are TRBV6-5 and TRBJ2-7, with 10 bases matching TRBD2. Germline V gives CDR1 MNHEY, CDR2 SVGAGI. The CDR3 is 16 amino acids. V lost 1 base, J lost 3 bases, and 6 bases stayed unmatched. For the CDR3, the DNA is TGTGCCAGCAGTTACTTAAAAGCGGGAGGGCGCTACGAGCAGTACTTC. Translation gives CASSYLKAGGRYEQYF.

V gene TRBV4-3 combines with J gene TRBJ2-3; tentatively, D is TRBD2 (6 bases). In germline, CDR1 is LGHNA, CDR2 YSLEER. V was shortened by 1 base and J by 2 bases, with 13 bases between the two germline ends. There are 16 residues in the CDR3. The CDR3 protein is CASSQVMAGFTDTQYF. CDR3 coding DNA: TGCGCCAGCAGCCAAGTAATGGCGGGATTCACAGATACGCAGTATTTT.

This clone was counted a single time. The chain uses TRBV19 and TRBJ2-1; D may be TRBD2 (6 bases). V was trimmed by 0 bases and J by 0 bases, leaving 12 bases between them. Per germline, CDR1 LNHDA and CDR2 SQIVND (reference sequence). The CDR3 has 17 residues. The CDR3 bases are TGTGCCAGTAGTATAGATGGGAAGCGGGCCTCCTACAATGAGCAGTTCTTC. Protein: CASSIDGKRASYNEQFF.

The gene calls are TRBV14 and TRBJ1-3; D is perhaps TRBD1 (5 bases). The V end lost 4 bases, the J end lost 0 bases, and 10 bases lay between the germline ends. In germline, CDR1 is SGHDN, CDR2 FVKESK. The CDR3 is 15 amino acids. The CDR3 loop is CASSRDWGSGNTIYF. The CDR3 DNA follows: TGTGCCAGCAGCCGGGACTGGGGCTCTGGAAACACCATATATTTT.